This T cell receptor (beta chain) was sequenced for a study of T cells in Graves' hyperthyroidism and ophthalmopathy. Points from the study as a whole: Clonotypes that were expanded in thyroid above 0.001 mostly appeared in blood too.

In this sample, this clonotype turned up many times. Its specificity is unknown. Trimming cost V 1 base and J 7 bases, with 7 bases left between them. CDR1 and CDR2 (germline): MDHEN, SYDVKM. The CDR3 sequence is 13 residues long. Patients aged 18 to 65 had newly diagnosed hyperthyroidism of under 2 months' duration. It was 10 ml of fresh peripheral blood that supplied the PBMCs. RNA transcripts served as the template for amplifying TCR beta CDR3 regions. Initially, a first-round RT-PCR of the TCR CDR3 employed the HTBI primer set. Using its own MiXCR run on the multiplex PCR reads, TCRdb lists one record per CDR3 protein. The table has some 250,000 distinct CDR3 sequences, about 15% seen once; the top ten hold roughly 14%.

The sample comprised blood. This sequence joins TRBV28 and TRBJ2-2; D is unresolved. The clonotype was recovered from a woman aged 40 to 50 with Graves' hyperthyroidism that later progressed to Graves' ophthalmopathy. CDR3 sequence (DNA): TGTGCCAGCAGTTTATACTTCGGCGGGGAGCTGTTTTTT. This encodes CASSLYFGGELFF.